This TCR beta chain was profiled in a study of T cells in Graves' hyperthyroidism and ophthalmopathy. Study-wide findings and caveats: Blood shared most expanded thyroid clonotypes above 0.001.

Patients between 18 and 65 years old had hyperthyroidism, newly diagnosed and lasting under 2 months. Not enrolled were patients with uncontrolled infection, other autoimmune disease, pregnancy or lactation. The PBMCs were taken from about 10 ml of fresh peripheral blood. V shed 1 base and J shed 7 bases, with 4 bases lying between them. The length of the CDR3 is 12 residues. Germline V CDR1 and CDR2: SNHLY, FYNNEI. Worth noting for this clonotype: Antigen specificity is unknown.

TCR beta CDR3 region amplification was performed from RNA transcripts. With the HTBI primer set, the TCR CDR3 went through a first round of RT-PCR. TCRdb re-called the multiplex PCR reads through MiXCR, storing one row per CDR3 protein. The profile shows a few hundred thousand distinct CDR3 sequences, less than 20% of them singletons. The chain couples TRBV2 to TRBJ2-2; D uncertain. The source is a woman between 50 and 59 years old with Graves' hyperthyroidism. Sequencing input: blood. The CDR3 DNA reads TGTGCCAGCAGTGAAGTTGGCGGGGAGCTGTTTTTT. Protein: CASSEVGGELFF.